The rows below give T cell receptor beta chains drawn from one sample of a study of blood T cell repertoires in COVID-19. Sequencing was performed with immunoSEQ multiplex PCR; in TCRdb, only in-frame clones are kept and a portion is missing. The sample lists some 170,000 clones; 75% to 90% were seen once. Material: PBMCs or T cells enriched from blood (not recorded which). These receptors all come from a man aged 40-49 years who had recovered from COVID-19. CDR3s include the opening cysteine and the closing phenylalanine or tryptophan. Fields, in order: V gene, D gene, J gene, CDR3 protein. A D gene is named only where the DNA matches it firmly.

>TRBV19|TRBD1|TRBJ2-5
CASRGDSGRVQETQYF
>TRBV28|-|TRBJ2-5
CASSPYPERGETQYF
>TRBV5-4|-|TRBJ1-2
CASSLANRRGGYTF
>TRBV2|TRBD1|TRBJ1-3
CASGGQSGNTIYF
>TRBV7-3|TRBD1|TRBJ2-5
CASSQPDRGETQYF
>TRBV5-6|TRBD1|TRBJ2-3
CASSPNDRGYTDTQYF
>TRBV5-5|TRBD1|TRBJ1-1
CASRKTGDTEAFF
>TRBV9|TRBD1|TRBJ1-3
CASSAPGGNSGNTIYF
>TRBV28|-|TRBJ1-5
CAVRGGNQPQHF
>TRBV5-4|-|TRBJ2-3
CASSSEGLGPTDTQYF
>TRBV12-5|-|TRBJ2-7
CASGSSVYEQYF
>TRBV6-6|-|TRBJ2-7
CASSYFAGEYEQYF
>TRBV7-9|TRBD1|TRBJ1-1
CASSPQGRGAFF
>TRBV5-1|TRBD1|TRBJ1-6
CASSLGQGNEPLHF
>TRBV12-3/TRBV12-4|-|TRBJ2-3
CASSARTDTQYF
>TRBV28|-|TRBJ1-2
CASSLEGNGYTF